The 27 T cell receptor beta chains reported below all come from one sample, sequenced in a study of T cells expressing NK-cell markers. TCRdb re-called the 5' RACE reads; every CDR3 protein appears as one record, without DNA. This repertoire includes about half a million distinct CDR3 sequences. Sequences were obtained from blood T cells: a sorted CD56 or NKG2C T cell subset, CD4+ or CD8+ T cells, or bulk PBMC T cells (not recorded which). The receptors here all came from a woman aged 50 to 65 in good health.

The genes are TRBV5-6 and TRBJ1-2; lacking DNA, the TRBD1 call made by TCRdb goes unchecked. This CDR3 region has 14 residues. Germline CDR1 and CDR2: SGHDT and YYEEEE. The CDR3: CASSSDRGVGGYTF.

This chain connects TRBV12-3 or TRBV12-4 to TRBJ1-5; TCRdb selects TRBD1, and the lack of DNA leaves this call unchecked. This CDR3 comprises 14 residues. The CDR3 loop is CASRTDRGNQPQHF.

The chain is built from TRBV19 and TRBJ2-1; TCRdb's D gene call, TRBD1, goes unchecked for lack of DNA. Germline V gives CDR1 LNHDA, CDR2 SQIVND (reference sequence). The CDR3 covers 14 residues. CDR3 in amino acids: CASGGTPSYNEQFF.

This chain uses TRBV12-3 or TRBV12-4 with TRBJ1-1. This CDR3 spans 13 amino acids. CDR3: CASSQSGRTEAFF.

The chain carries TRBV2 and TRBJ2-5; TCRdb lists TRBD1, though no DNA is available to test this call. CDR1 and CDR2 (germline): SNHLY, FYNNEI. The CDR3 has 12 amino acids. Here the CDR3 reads CATGTGVPTQYF.

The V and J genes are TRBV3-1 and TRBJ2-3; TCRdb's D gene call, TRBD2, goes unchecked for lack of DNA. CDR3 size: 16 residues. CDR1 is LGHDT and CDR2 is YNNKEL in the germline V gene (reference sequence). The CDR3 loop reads CASSQEPGLAGDTQYF.

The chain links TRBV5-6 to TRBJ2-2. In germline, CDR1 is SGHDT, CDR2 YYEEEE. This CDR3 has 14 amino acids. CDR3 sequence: CASSSITDTGELFF.

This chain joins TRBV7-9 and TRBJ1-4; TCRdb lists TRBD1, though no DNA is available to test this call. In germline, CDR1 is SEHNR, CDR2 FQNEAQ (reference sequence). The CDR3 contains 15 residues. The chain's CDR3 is CASSFDRVTNEKLFF.

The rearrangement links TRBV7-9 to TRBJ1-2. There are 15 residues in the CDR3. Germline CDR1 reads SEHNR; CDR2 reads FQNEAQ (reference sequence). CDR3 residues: CASSLANGRSYGYTF.

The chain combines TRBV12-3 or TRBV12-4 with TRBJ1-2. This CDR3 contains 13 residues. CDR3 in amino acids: CASRTDPNYGYTF.

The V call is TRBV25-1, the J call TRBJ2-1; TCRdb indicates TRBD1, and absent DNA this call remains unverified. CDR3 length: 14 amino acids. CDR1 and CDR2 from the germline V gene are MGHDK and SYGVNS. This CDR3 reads CASSGVIQASEQFF.

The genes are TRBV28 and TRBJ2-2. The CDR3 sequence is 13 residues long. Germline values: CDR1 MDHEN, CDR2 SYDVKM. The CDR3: CAGASLNTGELFF.

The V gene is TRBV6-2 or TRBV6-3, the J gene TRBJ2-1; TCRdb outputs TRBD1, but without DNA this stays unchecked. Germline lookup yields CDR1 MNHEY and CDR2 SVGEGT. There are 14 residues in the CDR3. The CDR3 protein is CASSAGGRYNEQFF.

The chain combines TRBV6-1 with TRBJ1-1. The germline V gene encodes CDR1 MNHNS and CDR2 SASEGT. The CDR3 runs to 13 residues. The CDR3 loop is CASSEPFLGEAFF.

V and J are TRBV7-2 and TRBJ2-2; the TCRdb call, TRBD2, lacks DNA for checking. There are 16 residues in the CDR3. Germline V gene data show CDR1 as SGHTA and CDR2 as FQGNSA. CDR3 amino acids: CASSLPLAGGTGELFF. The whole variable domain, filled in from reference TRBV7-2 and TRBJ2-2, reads GAGVSQSPSNKVTEKGKDVELRCDPISGHTALYWYRQSLGQGLEFLIYFQGNSAPDKSGLPSDRFSAERTGGSVSTLTIQRTQQEDSAVYLCASSLPLAGGTGELFFGEGSRLTVL.

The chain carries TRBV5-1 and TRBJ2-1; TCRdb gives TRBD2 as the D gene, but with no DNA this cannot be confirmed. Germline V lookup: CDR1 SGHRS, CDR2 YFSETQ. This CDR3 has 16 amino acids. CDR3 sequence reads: CASSSGLAGAVGEQFF.

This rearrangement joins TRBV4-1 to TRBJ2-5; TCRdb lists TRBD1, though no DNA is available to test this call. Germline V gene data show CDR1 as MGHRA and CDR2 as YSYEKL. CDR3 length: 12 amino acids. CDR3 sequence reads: CASSGREETQYF.

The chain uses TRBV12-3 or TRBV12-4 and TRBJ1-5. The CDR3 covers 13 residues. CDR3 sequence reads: CASSLGTNQPQHF.

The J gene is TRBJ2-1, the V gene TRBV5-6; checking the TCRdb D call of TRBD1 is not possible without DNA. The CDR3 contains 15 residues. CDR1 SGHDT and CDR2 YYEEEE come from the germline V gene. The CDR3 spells CASSSTGSSYNEQFF.

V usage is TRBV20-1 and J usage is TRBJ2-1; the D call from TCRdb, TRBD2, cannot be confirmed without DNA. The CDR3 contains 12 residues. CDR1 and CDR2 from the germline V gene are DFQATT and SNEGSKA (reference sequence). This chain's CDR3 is CSAATSLHEQFF.

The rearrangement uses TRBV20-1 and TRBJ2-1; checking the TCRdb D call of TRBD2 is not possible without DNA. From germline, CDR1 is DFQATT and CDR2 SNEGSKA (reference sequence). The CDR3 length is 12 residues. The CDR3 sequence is CSASGRAWEQFF.

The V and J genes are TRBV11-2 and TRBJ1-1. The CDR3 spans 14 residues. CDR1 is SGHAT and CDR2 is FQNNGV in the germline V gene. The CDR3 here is CASSPPSHNPEAFF. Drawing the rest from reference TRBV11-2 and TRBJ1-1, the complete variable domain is EAGVAQSPRYKIIEKRQSVAFWCNPISGHATLYWYQQILGQGPKLLIQFQNNGVVDDSQLPKDRFSAERLKGVDSTLKIQPAKLEDSAVYLCASSPPSHNPEAFFGQGTRLTVV.

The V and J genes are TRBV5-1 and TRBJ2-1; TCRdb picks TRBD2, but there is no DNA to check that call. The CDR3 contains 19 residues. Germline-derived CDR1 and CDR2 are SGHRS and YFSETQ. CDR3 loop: CASSQTGTSGIPSYNEQFF.

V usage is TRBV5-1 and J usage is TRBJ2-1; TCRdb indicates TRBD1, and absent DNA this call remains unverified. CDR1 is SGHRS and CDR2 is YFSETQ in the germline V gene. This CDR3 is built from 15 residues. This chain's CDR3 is CASSWTGADYNEQFF.

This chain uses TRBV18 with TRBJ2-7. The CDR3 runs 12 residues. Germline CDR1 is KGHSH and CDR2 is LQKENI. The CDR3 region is CASSPPTYEQYF.

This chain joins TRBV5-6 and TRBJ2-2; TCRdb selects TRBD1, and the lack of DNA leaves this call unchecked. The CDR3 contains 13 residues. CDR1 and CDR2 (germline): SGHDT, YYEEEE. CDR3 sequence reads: CASGPRGTGELFF.

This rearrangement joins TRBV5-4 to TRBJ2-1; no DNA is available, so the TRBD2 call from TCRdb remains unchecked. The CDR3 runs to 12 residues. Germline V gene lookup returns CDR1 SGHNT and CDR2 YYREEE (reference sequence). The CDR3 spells CASSLVRGQQFF.